The entry that follows covers one TCR beta chain sequence. The authors' processing: Reference gene primer amplification gave nucleated cell count estimates. The method was immunoSEQ multiplex PCR; TCRdb's version includes in-frame clones alone and lacks a portion of them. The V and J calls and clone size come from that table; D and trimming were worked out from the DNA. The sample has about 230,000 clones; 81% are singletons. The source of the sample is a study of blood T cell repertoires in COVID-19. Whole-study context: The study drew acute and convalescent COVID-19 samples from the United States, Italy and Spain. Sample material is recorded as cDNA or gDNA derived from T cells, B-cell-depleted T cells, or PBMCs.

The CDR3 length is 15 residues. In germline, CDR1 is MNHEY, CDR2 SVGAGI. The germline V and J ends were trimmed by 6 bases and 4 bases, with 16 bases remaining between them. Sequencing input: peripheral blood. The receptor's source is an elderly woman with COVID-19, enrolled during active disease. The chain employs TRBV6-5 and TRBJ1-5; D possibly corresponds to TRBD1 (6 bases). The CDR3 DNA is TGTGCCAGCAGCCATCTTAACAGGGAAAATCAGCCCCAGCATTTT. Translated, it gives CASSHLNRENQPQHF.